The 20 T cell receptor beta chains listed next were all sequenced from one sample in a study of cytomegalovirus exposure and HLA in healthy donors. Only in-frame clones appear in the TCRdb table, and some are missing; sequencing was by immunoSEQ multiplex PCR. The sample has 330,000 or so clones; 70% to 90% are singletons. The source material was PBMCs. Source of these receptors: a woman between 18 and 30 years old in good health and CMV-seronegative.

V usage is TRBV9 and J usage is TRBJ2-1, with TRBD1 matching 10 bases. V was clipped by 2 bases and J by 6 bases; unmatched bases: 5. The CDR3 has 15 residues. The germline V gene has CDR1 SGDLS and CDR2 YYNGEE. The CDR3 sequence is CASSVSGTGVNEQFF. In DNA, the CDR3 is TGTGCCAGCAGCGTGTCCGGGACAGGGGTCAATGAGCAGTTCTTC.

The chain is built from TRBV2 and TRBJ1-1, with 8 bases matching TRBD1. Germline values: CDR1 SNHLY, CDR2 FYNNEI. The CDR3 length is 14 residues. The V segment lost 5 bases and the J segment 0 bases; nucleotides outside the gene matches: 2. The CDR3: CASSRQGLNTEAFF. The CDR3 DNA sequence: TGTGCCAGCAGTAGACAGGGGTTGAACACTGAAGCTTTCTTT.

This chain joins TRBV14 and TRBJ2-7, with TRBD1 matching 8 bases. The V segment lost 4 bases and the J segment 5 bases; nucleotides outside the gene matches: 7. CDR1 is SGHDN and CDR2 is FVKESK in the germline V gene. The CDR3 spans 14 residues. The CDR3 reads CASSLRTGTHEQYF. The CDR3 DNA reads as TGTGCCAGCAGCCTTCGGACAGGGACGCACGAGCAGTACTTC.

DNA of the CDR3: TGTGCCAGTACGGACACTATGAACACCGGGGAGCTGTTTTTT. Amino acid sequence: CASTDTMNTGELFF. V and J are TRBV19 and TRBJ2-2, with a tentative D call TRBD1 (5 bases). The ends were cut back, 7 bases at V and 1 base at J, with 10 bases in the middle. Germline CDR1 reads LNHDA; CDR2 reads SQIVND (reference sequence). This CDR3 has 14 residues.

V and J are TRBV18 and TRBJ2-7; TRBD1 matches at 9 bases. Per germline, CDR1 KGHSH and CDR2 LQKENI. There are 18 residues in the CDR3. V dropped 4 bases and J dropped 2; count of bases not matched to a gene: 15. The CDR3 protein is CASSLTGQGLLKAYEQYF. CDR3 nucleotide sequence: TGTGCCAGCTCACTGACGGGACAGGGATTACTTAAAGCCTACGAGCAGTACTTC.

This chain joins TRBV27 and TRBJ1-2; D is uncertain. CDR3 length: 13 residues. The germline gives CDR1 MNHEY, CDR2 SMNVEV (reference sequence). V gave up 0 bases and J gave up 7 bases, with 9 bases separating them. This chain's CDR3 is CASSLSRASGYTF. The CDR3 DNA reads as TGTGCCAGCAGTTTATCGCGGGCGAGTGGCTACACCTTC.

The CDR3 DNA sequence: TGTGCCAGCAGTCAGCAGGGGGTGTCCTACGAGCAGTACTTC. This encodes CASSQQGVSYEQYF. V is TRBV2 and J is TRBJ2-7, with 7 bases that match TRBD1. The ends lost 5 bases at V and 1 base at J; junction bases unmatched: 5. From germline, CDR1 is SNHLY and CDR2 FYNNEI. This CDR3 comprises 14 residues.

In DNA form, the CDR3 reads TGTGCCAGTAGACATACAGGGGGCGGGACAGATACGCAGTATTTT. Its translation: CASRHTGGGTDTQYF. This chain connects TRBV19 to TRBJ2-3; TRBD1 matches at 9 bases. The CDR3 extends over 15 amino acids. CDR1 LNHDA and CDR2 SQIVND come from the germline V gene (reference sequence). V was pared by 6 bases and J by 3 bases, with 7 bases of the junction left unmatched.

The J gene is TRBJ2-3, the V gene TRBV10-2, with 8 bases aligning to TRBD2. Per germline, CDR1 WSHSY and CDR2 SAAADI. The CDR3 has 14 residues. V trimming: 5 bases; J trimming: 0 bases; junction bases outside the gene matches: 1. The CDR3 sequence is CASSTSGSTDTQYF. The CDR3, as DNA: TGCGCCAGCAGTACTAGCGGTAGCACAGATACGCAGTATTTT.

This chain connects TRBV6-1 to TRBJ1-2; 10 bases agree with TRBD1. This CDR3 has 14 residues. J was trimmed by 2 bases and V by 6 bases; bases with no gene match: 3. From germline, CDR1 is MNHNS and CDR2 SASEGT. The CDR3 DNA reads as TGTGCCAGCAGAGCGGGACAGGGGAACTATGGCTACACCTTC. It translates to CASRAGQGNYGYTF.

This sequence joins TRBV5-1 and TRBJ2-3; 13 bases fit TRBD2. The trim removed 2 bases at V and 4 bases at J, leaving 4 bases unmatched. Germline-derived CDR1 and CDR2 are SGHRS and YFSETQ. The CDR3 is 16 residues long. The CDR3, as DNA: TGCGCCAGCAGCTTTGGACTAGCGGGAGTTCCAGATACGCAGTATTTT. It encodes CASSFGLAGVPDTQYF. The full variable domain, its missing parts supplied by reference TRBV5-1 and TRBJ2-3, is KAGVTQTPRYLIKTRGQQVTLSCSPISGHRSVSWYQQTPGQGLQFLFEYFSETQRNKGNFPGRFSGRQFSNSRSEMNVSTLELGDSALYLCASSFGLAGVPDTQYFGPGTRLTVL.

In DNA, the CDR3 is TGTGCCAGCAGCTTAACGGCGGGAGGAACTTTCGAGCAGTACTTC. Protein sequence: CASSLTAGGTFEQYF. The chain links TRBV7-3 to TRBJ2-7; 8 bases are shared with TRBD2. Germline V gene sequence: CDR1 SGHTA, CDR2 FQGTGA. V lost 0 bases and J lost 6; bases outside the gene matches: 7. The CDR3 has 15 amino acids.

With respect to this clone: The CDR3 does not end in the conserved phenylalanine or tryptophan, so this is likely a read error. The DNA is left out, because the CDR3 cannot be placed on it with certainty; the CDR3 is given as TCRdb lists it. The chain couples TRBV19 to TRBJ2-3; TRBD2 is the table's D call and was not checked against the DNA. The CDR3 adds up to 11 amino acids, both ends counted. CDR1 LNHDA and CDR2 SQIVND come from the germline V gene (reference sequence). CDR3 sequence: CARDELTPWTG.

The rearrangement joins TRBV6-5 to TRBJ2-7, with D hard to call. Germline V CDR1 and CDR2: MNHEY, SVGAGI. Trimming left V 2 bases short and J 5 bases short, with 16 bases between. The CDR3 has 15 amino acids. CDR3 coding DNA: TGTGCCAGCAGTTACCTGGCGGCAAGCGCGGACGAGCAGTACTTC. Translated, it gives CASSYLAASADEQYF.

A single count supports this clone. The chain uses TRBV6-5 and TRBJ2-7, with 7 bases fitting TRBD1. CDR1 and CDR2 from the germline V gene are MNHEY and SVGAGI. J gave up 2 bases and V 6 bases, and 1 base lay outside the gene matches. This CDR3 comprises 12 residues. CDR3 DNA: TGTGCCAGCAGGGACAGGACCTACGAGCAGTACTTC. Translating it yields CASRDRTYEQYF.

For this clone: This sample includes further DNA sequences coding for the same CDR3. The V and J genes are TRBV18 and TRBJ2-7, with D maybe TRBD1 (5 bases). The CDR3 extends over 13 amino acids. Trimming stripped 2 bases from V and 2 bases from J, with 7 bases between. CDR1 and CDR2 (germline): KGHSH, LQKENI. The CDR3 nucleotides read TGTGCCAGCTCACCAGGACAAACCTACGAGCAGTACTTC. Amino acids: CASSPGQTYEQYF.

The CDR3 DNA reads as TGCGCCAGCAGCTTGTCCCCCGCCCGGGACAGGGTCGGCCACGAGCAGTACTTC. Its protein is CASSLSPARDRVGHEQYF. V usage is TRBV5-1 and J usage is TRBJ2-7; TRBD1 matches 9 bases. Germline lookup yields CDR1 SGHRS and CDR2 YFSETQ. The CDR3 is 18 amino acids. V shed 1 base and J 5 bases; nucleotides not matched to a gene: 16.

The V call is TRBV5-6, the J call TRBJ2-5; tentatively, D is TRBD1 (6 bases). The CDR3 runs to 14 residues. Looked up from germline, CDR1 is SGHDT and CDR2 is YYEEEE. V was clipped by 0 bases and J by 3 bases, with 9 bases between them. Written as DNA, the CDR3 is TGTGCCAGCAGCTTGGCAGGGGTGGAAGAGACCCAGTACTTC. Its translation is CASSLAGVEETQYF.

The genes are TRBV7-2 and TRBJ1-2, with D perhaps matching TRBD1 (5 bases). The CDR3 has 13 amino acids. Germline CDR1 and CDR2: SGHTA and FQGNSA. The V and J ends lost 4 bases and 5 bases respectively, with 11 bases between them. CDR3 sequence (DNA): TGTGCCAGCAGCTCGGCAGGGAATTATGGCTACACCTTC. This sequence encodes CASSSAGNYGYTF.

This sequence joins TRBV2 and TRBJ2-1, with TRBD2 identical over 8 bases. The CDR3 runs to 16 residues. Losses at the gene ends were 8 bases for V and 8 bases for J; bases not matched to a gene: 17. CDR1 is SNHLY, CDR2 FYNNEI, per germline. CDR3 sequence reads: CASERGARGGGDEQFF. As DNA, the CDR3 is TGTGCCAGCGAACGGGGAGCTCGGGGGGGCGGCGATGAGCAGTTCTTC.